Shown below are 2 T cell receptor beta chains from a single sample sequenced in a study of shared clonotypes between healthy human individuals. Naive CD8 cells comprised CD45RO-negative, CCR7-positively selected cells, excluding terminally differentiated effector memory CD45RA+ cells. Clones were sequenced by immunoSEQ multiplex PCR, and TCRdb holds only the in-frame ones, with some missing. The sample comprises some 1,900,000 clones, about 95% of which are singletons, and around 1.2% rests with the top ten. What was sequenced was naive CD8+ T cells sorted from blood. The receptors shown here come from a man aged 18 to 30 in good health.

The chain has TRBV7-8 and TRBJ2-7, with 11 bases lining up with TRBD2. This CDR3 comprises 17 residues. CDR1 is SGHVS and CDR2 is FQNEAQ in the germline V gene. Trimming at V came to 5 bases and at J to 4 bases, leaving 13 bases not matched to a gene. This CDR3 is CASSQATSGEDLYEQYF. In DNA form, the CDR3 reads TGTGCCAGCAGCCAAGCGACTAGCGGGGAGGACCTTTACGAGCAGTACTTC.

This clone occurred once. The sample contains more than one DNA sequence encoding this CDR3. The chain combines TRBV9 with TRBJ2-2; D possibly matches TRBD1 or TRBD2 (5 bases each). CDR1 and CDR2 from the germline V gene are SGDLS and YYNGEE. V was shortened by 0 bases and J by 4 bases, with 7 bases between the two germline ends. The CDR3 is made up of 14 amino acids. CDR3 sequence: CASSVGGSTGELFF. The CDR3 nucleotides read TGTGCCAGCAGCGTAGGGGGGTCCACCGGGGAGCTGTTTTTT. Full variable domain (rest looked up from reference TRBV9 and TRBJ2-2): DSGVTQTPKHLITATGQRVTLRCSPRSGDLSVYWYQQSLDQGLQFLIQYYNGEERAKGNILERFSAQQFPDLHSELNLSSLELGDSALYFCASSVGGSTGELFFGEGSRLTVL.